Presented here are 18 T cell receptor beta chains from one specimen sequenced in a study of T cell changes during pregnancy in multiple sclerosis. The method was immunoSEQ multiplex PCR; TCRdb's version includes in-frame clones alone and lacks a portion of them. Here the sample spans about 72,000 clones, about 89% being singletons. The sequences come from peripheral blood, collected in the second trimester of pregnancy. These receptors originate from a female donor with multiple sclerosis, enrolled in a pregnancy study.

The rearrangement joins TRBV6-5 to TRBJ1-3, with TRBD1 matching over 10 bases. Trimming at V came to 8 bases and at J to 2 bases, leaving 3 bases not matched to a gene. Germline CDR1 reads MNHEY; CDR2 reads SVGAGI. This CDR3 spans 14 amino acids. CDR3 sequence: CASQDRGPGNTIYF. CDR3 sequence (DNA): TGTGCCAGCCAAGACAGGGGGCCTGGAAACACCATATATTTT.

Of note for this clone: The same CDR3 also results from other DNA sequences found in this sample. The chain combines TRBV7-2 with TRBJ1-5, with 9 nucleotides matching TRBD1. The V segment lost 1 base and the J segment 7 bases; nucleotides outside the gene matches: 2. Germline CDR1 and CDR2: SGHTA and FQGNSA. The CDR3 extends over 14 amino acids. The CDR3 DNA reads TGTGCCAGCAGCTTAGTAACAGGGGGCCAGCCCCAGCATTTT. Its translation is CASSLVTGGQPQHF.

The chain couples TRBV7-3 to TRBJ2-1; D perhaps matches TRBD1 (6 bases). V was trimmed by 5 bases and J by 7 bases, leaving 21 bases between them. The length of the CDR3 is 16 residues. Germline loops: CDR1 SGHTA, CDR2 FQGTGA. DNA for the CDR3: TGTGCCAGCAGCCCACCGCCCGGGCTCCAGGGGAATGAGCAGTTCTTC. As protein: CASSPPPGLQGNEQFF.

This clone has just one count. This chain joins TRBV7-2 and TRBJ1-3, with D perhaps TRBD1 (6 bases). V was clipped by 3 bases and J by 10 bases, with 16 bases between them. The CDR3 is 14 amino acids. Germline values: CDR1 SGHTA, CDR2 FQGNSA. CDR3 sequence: CASSFGQGIGTIYF. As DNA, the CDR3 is TGTGCCAGCAGCTTCGGGCAGGGGATTGGGACCATATATTTT.

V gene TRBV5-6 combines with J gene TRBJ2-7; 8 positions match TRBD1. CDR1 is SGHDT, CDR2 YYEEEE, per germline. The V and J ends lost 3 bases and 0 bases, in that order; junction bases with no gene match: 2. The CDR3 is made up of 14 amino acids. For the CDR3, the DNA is TGTGCCAGCAGCTGGACAGGGTCCTCCTACGAGCAGTACTTC. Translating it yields CASSWTGSSYEQYF. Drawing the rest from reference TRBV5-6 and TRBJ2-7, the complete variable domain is DAGVTQSPTHLIKTRGQQVTLRCSPKSGHDTVSWYQQALGQGPQFIFQYYEEEERQRGNFPDRFSGHQFPNYSSELNVNALLLGDSALYLCASSWTGSSYEQYFGPGTRLTVT.

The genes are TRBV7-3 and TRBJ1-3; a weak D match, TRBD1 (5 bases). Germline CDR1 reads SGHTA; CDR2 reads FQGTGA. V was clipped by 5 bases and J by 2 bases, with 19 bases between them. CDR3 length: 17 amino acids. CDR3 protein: CASSPQPLGATGNTIYF. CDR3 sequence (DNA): TGTGCCAGCAGCCCACAGCCATTAGGGGCTACTGGAAACACCATATATTTT.

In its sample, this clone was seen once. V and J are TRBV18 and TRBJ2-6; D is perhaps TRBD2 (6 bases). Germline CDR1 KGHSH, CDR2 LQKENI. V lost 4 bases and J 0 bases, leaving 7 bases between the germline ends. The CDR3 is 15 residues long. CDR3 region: CASSRRDSGANVLTF. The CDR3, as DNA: TGTGCCAGCTCACGGCGGGACTCTGGGGCCAACGTCCTGACTTTC.

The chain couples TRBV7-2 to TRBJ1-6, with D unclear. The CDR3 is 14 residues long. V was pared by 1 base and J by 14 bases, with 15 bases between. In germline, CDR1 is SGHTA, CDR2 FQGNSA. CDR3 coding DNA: TGTGCCAGCAGCTTAGTGGGCCCCAATGGGTCCCTCCACTTT. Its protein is CASSLVGPNGSLHF.

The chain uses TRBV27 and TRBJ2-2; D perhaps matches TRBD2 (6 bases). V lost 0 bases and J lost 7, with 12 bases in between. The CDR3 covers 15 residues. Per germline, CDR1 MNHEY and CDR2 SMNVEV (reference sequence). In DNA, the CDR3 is TGTGCCAGCAGTTTATCGCCAGGGACTGACGGGGAGCTGTTTTTT. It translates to CASSLSPGTDGELFF.

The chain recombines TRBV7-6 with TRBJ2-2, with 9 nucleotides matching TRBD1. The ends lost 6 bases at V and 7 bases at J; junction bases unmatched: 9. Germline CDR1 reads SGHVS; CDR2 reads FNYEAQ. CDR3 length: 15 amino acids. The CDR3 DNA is TGTGCCAGCAGTCTGCAACAGGGGGCGGGCGGGGAGCTGTTTTTT. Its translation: CASSLQQGAGGELFF.

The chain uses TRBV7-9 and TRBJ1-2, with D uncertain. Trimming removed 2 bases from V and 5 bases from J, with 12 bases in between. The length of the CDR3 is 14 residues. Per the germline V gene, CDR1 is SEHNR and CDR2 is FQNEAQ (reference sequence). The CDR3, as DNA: TGTGCCAGCAGCTTATCCGGGGTAGGATATGGCTACACCTTC. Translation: CASSLSGVGYGYTF. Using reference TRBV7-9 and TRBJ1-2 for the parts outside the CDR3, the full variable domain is DTGVSQNPRHKITKRGQNVTFRCDPISEHNRLYWYRQTLGQGPEFLTYFQNEAQLEKSRLLSDRFSAERPKGSFSTLEIQRTEQGDSAMYLCASSLSGVGYGYTFGSGTRLTVV.

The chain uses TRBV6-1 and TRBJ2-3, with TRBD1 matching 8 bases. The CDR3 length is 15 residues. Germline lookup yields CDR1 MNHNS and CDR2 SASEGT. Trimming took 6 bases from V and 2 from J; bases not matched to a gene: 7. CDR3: CASSVQGGPTDTQYF. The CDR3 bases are TGTGCCAGCAGCGTACAGGGGGGTCCCACAGATACGCAGTATTTT.

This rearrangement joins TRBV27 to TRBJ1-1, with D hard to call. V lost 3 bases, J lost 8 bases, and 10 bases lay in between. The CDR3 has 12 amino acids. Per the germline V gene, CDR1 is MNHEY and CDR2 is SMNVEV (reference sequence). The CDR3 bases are TGTGCCAGCAGTTTTCAAGCGGGGGAAGCTTTCTTT. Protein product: CASSFQAGEAFF.

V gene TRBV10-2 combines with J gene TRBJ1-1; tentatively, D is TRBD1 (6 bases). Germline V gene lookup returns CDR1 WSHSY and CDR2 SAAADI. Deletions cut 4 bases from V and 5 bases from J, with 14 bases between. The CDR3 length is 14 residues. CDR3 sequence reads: CASSAGGLGTEAFF. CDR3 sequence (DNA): TGCGCCAGCAGTGCCGGGGGGCTGGGGACTGAAGCTTTCTTT.

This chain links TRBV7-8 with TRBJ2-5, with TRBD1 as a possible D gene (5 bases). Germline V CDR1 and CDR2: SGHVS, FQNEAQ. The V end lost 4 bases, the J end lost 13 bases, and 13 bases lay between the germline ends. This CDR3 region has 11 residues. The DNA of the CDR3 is TGTGCCAGCAGCTCCGACAGAGTCCCGTACTTC. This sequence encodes CASSSDRVPYF.

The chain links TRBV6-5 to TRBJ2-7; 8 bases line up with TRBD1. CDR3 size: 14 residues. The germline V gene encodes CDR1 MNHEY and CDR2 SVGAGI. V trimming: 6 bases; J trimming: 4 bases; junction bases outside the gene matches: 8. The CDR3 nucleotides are TGTGCCAGCAGGCTATTGGGACAGGCTTACGAGCAGTACTTC. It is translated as CASRLLGQAYEQYF.

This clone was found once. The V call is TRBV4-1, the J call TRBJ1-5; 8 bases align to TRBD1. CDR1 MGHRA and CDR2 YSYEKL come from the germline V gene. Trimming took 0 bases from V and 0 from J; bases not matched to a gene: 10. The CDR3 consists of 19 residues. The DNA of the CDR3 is TGCGCCAGCAGCCAAGATCTAGACAGGGGAGAATATAGCAATCAGCCCCAGCATTTT. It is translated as CASSQDLDRGEYSNQPQHF.

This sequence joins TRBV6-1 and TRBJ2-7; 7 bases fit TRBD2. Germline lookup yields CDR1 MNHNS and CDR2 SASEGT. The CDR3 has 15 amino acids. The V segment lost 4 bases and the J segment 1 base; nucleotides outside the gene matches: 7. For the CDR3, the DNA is TGTGCCAGCAGTGGGGGGAGGGCGGATTCCTACGAGCAGTACTTC. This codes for CASSGGRADSYEQYF.